This TCR beta chain was identified in a study of T cell repertoires in cytomegalovirus infection. V lost 6 bases and J lost 1, with 15 bases in between. This CDR3 contains 15 residues. This clonotype was seen a handful of times. What it binds is unknown. MiXCR, applied by TCRdb to the reads, yields one record per CDR3 protein. The sample lists 750,000 to 950,000 distinct CDR3 sequences, 25% to 30% occurring once. The V and J genes are TRBV12-3 or TRBV12-4 and TRBJ1-1; D gene ambiguous. The TCR sequence derives from a human donor in good health (CMV status not recorded). Some clones in this sample may be carry-over from other donors' samples. The sequencing used cultured CD8+ T cells from PBMCs, collected from culture after CMV antigen stimulation. The CDR3 is CASSPSGSPNTEAFF. CDR3 sequence (DNA): TGTGCCAGCAGCCCGTCGGGGTCCCCGAACACTGAAGCTTTCTTT.